One sample yielded the 10 T cell receptor beta chains listed below, sequenced in a study of blood T cell repertoires in COVID-19. Libraries were prepared by immunoSEQ multiplex PCR; TCRdb keeps only in-frame clonotypes and omits some of them. The table includes some 220,000 clones, 83% detected once. The sequencing input was peripheral blood. Receptors were obtained from a woman under 40 with COVID-19, enrolled during active disease.

The chain's CDR3 is CAISAQGMNTEAFF. In nucleotides, the CDR3 is TGTGCCATCAGTGCCCAGGGGATGAACACTGAAGCTTTCTTT. The chain employs TRBV10-3 and TRBJ1-1, with D possibly matching TRBD1 (6 bases). Germline CDR1 is ENHRY and CDR2 is SYGVKD. The CDR3 loop spans 14 amino acids. V lost 4 bases to trimming and J lost 0 bases, with 9 bases between them.

This clone was detected only a few times. V and J are TRBV9 and TRBJ2-5; 12 bases map to TRBD2. The germline V gene encodes CDR1 SGDLS and CDR2 YYNGEE. CDR3 length: 15 amino acids. The V segment lost 3 bases and the J segment 5 bases; nucleotides outside the gene matches: 5. This chain's CDR3 is CASSARTSGVETQYF. For the CDR3, the DNA is TGTGCCAGCAGCGCCCGGACTAGCGGGGTGGAGACCCAGTACTTC.

The chain couples TRBV6-1 to TRBJ2-7, with D possibly being TRBD2 (6 bases). CDR1 is MNHNS and CDR2 is SASEGT in the germline V gene. V dropped 3 bases and J dropped 1 base, with 13 bases sitting between them. The CDR3 has 15 residues. The CDR3 region has the DNA TGTGCCAGCAGTGAGGGGCGGGGACCTTCCTACGAGCAGTACTTC. It specifies CASSEGRGPSYEQYF.

The chain joins TRBV11-1 to TRBJ1-1; D remains ambiguous. Trimming took off 1 base at V and 1 base at J, with 10 bases between the two ends. CDR3 size: 15 residues. CDR1 is SGHAT and CDR2 is FQDESV in the germline V gene (reference sequence). Here the CDR3 reads CASSLDAAPNTEAFF. CDR3 DNA: TGTGCCAGCAGCTTAGACGCTGCGCCGAACACTGAAGCTTTCTTT.

In this sample, this clone turned up once. V gene TRBV5-1 combines with J gene TRBJ2-1, with a weak D call TRBD2 (5 bases). CDR3 length: 13 residues. Germline lookup yields CDR1 SGHRS and CDR2 YFSETQ. The germline V and J ends were trimmed by 2 bases and 4 bases, with 7 bases remaining between them. This CDR3 is CASSFPGYNEQFF. The CDR3 DNA sequence: TGCGCCAGCAGCTTCCCGGGGTACAATGAGCAGTTCTTC.

The V and J genes are TRBV3-1 (or the pseudogene TRBV3-2) and TRBJ2-7; D is ambiguous. The CDR3 totals 14 residues. Trimming stripped 0 bases from V and 1 base from J, with 7 bases between. Germline V gives CDR1 LGHDT, CDR2 YNNKEL (reference sequence). CDR3: CASSQELRSYEQYF. The DNA for the CDR3 is TGTGCCAGCAGCCAAGAACTCCGGTCCTACGAGCAGTACTTC.

This rearrangement joins TRBV6-1 to TRBJ1-1; D is perhaps TRBD1 (5 bases). CDR1 is MNHNS and CDR2 is SASEGT in the germline V gene. The CDR3 is 16 amino acids. Trimming cost V 0 bases and J 2 bases, with 13 bases left between them. Written as DNA, the CDR3 is TGTGCCAGCAGTGAAGCTTTTAGGCAGGGAAACACTGAAGCTTTCTTT. This gives the protein CASSEAFRQGNTEAFF.

The chain has TRBV5-1 and TRBJ2-6, with D perhaps matching TRBD2 (6 bases). The CDR3 contains 13 residues. V dropped 7 bases and J dropped 1 base, with 6 bases sitting between them. Per the germline V gene, CDR1 is SGHRS and CDR2 is YFSETQ. The CDR3 is CASGGSGANVLTF. In nucleotides, the CDR3 is TGCGCCAGCGGGGGGTCTGGGGCCAACGTCCTGACTTTC.

The chain employs TRBV28 and TRBJ2-1; 8 nucleotides align to TRBD2. The CDR3 contains 15 residues. Germline V lookup: CDR1 MDHEN, CDR2 SYDVKM. The V and J ends lost 7 bases and 0 bases, in that order; junction bases with no gene match: 5. CDR3 DNA sequence: TGTGCCAGCAACGTAGCGGGACGCTCCTACAATGAGCAGTTCTTC. This sequence encodes CASNVAGRSYNEQFF.

The rearrangement uses TRBV7-3 and TRBJ2-3; 8 nucleotides agree with TRBD1. From germline, CDR1 is SGHTA and CDR2 FQGTGA. The V and J ends lost 5 bases and 2 bases, in that order; junction bases with no gene match: 6. This CDR3 spans 15 amino acids. The CDR3 DNA reads TGTGCCAGCAGCCCCGGACAGGGCTCCACAGATACGCAGTATTTT. It specifies CASSPGQGSTDTQYF.